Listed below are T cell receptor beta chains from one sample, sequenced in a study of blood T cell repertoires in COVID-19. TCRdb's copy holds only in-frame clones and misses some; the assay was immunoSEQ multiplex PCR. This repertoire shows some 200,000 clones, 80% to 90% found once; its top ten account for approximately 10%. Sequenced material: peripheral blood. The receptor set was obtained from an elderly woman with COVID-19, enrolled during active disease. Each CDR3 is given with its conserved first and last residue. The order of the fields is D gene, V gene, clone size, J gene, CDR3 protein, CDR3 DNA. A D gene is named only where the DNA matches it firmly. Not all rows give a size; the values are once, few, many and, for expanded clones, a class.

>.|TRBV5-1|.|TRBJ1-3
CASSFRGDSGNTIYF
TGCGCCAGCAGCTTTCGGGGGGACTCTGGAAACACCATATATTTT
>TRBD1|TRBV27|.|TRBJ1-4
CASSLVGTGEKLFF
TGTGCCAGCAGTTTGGTGGGGACAGGGGAAAAACTGTTTTTT
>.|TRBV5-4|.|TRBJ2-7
CASSSLLGGYEQYF
TGTGCCAGCAGCTCTCTCCTGGGGGGCTACGAGCAGTACTTC
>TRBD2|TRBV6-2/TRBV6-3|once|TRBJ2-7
CASSLGTSGVAVRSYF
TGTGCCAGCAGTTTGGGGACTAGCGGGGTAGCGGTCAGATCGTACTTC
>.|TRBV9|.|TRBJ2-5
CASGRGDSPQETQYF
TGTGCCAGCGGAAGGGGGGACAGCCCACAAGAGACCCAGTACTTC
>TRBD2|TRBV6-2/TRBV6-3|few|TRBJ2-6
CASSYAGGQTGANVLTF
TGTGCCAGCAGTTACGCGGGGGGCCAGACTGGGGCCAACGTCCTGACTTTC
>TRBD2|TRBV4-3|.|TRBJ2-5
CASSQELAGIETQYF
TGCGCCAGCAGCCAAGAACTAGCGGGCATAGAGACCCAGTACTTC
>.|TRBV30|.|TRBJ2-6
CAWGIATGANVLTF
TGTGCCTGGGGGATAGCCACTGGGGCCAACGTCCTGACTTTC
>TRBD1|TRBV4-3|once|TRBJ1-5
CASSQEAGGRSNQPQHF
TGCGCCAGCAGCCAAGAAGCAGGGGGCCGGAGCAATCAGCCCCAGCATTTT
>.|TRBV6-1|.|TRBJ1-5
CASSELGGGRNQPQHF
TGTGCCAGCAGTGAATTAGGTGGAGGGAGGAATCAGCCCCAGCATTTT
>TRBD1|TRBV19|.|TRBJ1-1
CASSAYRGQMNTEAFF
TGTGCCAGTAGTGCTTATAGGGGACAGATGAACACTGAAGCTTTCTTT
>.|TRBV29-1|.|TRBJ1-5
CSVEEGTGPQHF
TGCAGCGTTGAGGAGGGGACCGGGCCCCAGCATTTT
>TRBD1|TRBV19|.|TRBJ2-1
CASSTTDRASGLVF
TGTGCCAGTAGTACTACAGACAGGGCTTCAGGGCTAGTCTTC
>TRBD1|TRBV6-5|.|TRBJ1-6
CASTATGFNSPLHF
TGTGCCAGCACCGCGACAGGGTTTAATTCACCTCTCCACTTT
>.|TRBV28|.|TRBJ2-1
CASSLGGISSYNEQFF
TGTGCCAGCAGCCTTGGAGGTATTAGCTCCTACAATGAGCAGTTCTTC
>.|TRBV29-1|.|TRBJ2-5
CSVEGTGTQYF
TGCAGCGTTGAAGGAACGGGGACCCAGTACTTC
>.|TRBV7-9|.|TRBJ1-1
CASSLKGPSRGTEAFF
TGTGCCAGCAGCTTAAAAGGACCATCGAGGGGGACTGAAGCTTTCTTT
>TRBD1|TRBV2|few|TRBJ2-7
CASSVNRGYEQYF
TGTGCCAGCAGTGTTAACAGGGGGTACGAGCAGTACTTC
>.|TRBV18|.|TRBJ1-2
CASMGELTNYGYTF
TGTGCCAGTATGGGAGAGCTTACTAACTATGGCTACACCTTC
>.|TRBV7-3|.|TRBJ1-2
CASSSRDYGYTF
TGTGCCAGCAGCTCCAGGGACTATGGCTACACCTTC
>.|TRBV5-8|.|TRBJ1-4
CASSTNLKGVAEEKLFF
TGTGCCAGCAGCACCAACCTAAAGGGGGTCGCGGAGGAAAAACTGTTTTTT
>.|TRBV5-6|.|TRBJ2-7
CASRRDTTYEQYF
TGTGCCAGCAGACGGGACACCACCTACGAGCAGTACTTC
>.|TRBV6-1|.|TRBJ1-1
CASSATKNTEAFF
TGTGCCAGCAGTGCTACTAAGAACACTGAAGCTTTCTTT
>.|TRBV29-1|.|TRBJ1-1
CSVEVEGLGTEAFF
TGCAGCGTTGAAGTCGAGGGACTCGGCACTGAAGCTTTCTTT
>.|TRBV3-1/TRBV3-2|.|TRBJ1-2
CASSQSINYGYTF
TGTGCCAGCAGCCAATCCATTAACTATGGCTACACCTTC
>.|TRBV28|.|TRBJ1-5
CASSLAIGHGDQPQHF
TGTGCCAGCAGTTTAGCTATAGGCCACGGGGATCAGCCCCAGCATTTT
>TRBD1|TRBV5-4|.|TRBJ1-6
CASSPTGGNSPLHF
TGTGCCAGCAGCCCGACAGGGGGTAATTCACCCCTCCACTTT
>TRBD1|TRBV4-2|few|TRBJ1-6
CASSQGQGTGASPLHF
TGTGCCAGCAGCCAAGGGCAGGGGACAGGGGCCTCACCCCTCCACTTT
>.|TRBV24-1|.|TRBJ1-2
CATSDLNTYGYTF
TGTGCCACCAGTGATTTGAACACATATGGCTACACCTTC
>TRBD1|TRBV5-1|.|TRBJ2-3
CASSSLGQGVSDTQYF
TGCGCCAGCAGCTCGCTCGGACAGGGGGTTTCAGATACGCAGTATTTT
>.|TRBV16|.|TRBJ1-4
CASSQSAGLRANEKLFF
TGTGCCAGCAGCCAATCCGCAGGGCTACGGGCTAATGAAAAACTGTTTTTT
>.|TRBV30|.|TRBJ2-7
CAWSYTASPNF
TGTGCCTGGAGTTACACCGCTTCTCCGAACTTC
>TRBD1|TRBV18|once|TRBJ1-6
CASSLTGGGSYNSPLHF
TGTGCCAGCTCTCTCACAGGGGGAGGTTCCTATAATTCACCCCTCCACTTT
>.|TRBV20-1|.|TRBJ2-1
CSASPSPSYNEQFF
TGCAGTGCTAGTCCTAGCCCTTCCTACAATGAGCAGTTCTTC
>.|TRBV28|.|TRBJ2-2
CASSLAGPNTGELFF
TGTGCCAGCAGTTTAGCGGGGCCGAACACCGGGGAGCTGTTTTTT
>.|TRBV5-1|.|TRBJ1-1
CASSLLSGARTEAFF
TGCGCCAGCAGCTTGCTATCAGGGGCGCGCACTGAAGCTTTCTTT
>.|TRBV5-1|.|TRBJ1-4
CASTGGTATNEKLFF
TGCGCCAGCACAGGCGGGACGGCAACTAATGAAAAACTGTTTTTT
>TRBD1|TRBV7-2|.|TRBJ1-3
CASIVDRGRNTIYF
TGTGCCAGCATTGTTGACAGGGGACGAAACACCATATATTTT
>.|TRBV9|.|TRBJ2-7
CASSVGPGSPYEQYF
TGTGCCAGCAGCGTAGGACCGGGTAGCCCCTACGAGCAGTACTTC
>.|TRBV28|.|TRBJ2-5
CASSLWAQKETQYF
TGTGCCAGCAGTTTATGGGCACAAAAAGAGACCCAGTACTTC
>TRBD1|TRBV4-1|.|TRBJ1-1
CASSQDRQGQAFF
TGCGCCAGCAGCCAAGATAGACAGGGGCAAGCTTTCTTT
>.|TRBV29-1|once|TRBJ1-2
CSVGSHSTYGYTF
TGCAGCGTCGGGTCTCACTCTACATATGGCTACACCTTC
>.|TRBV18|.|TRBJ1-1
CASSPATGEAFF
TGTGCCAGCTCACCAGCAACAGGGGAAGCTTTCTTT